One sample yielded the 16 T cell receptor beta chains listed below, sequenced in a study of blood T cell repertoires in COVID-19. Here immunoSEQ multiplex PCR was the method, and the copy in TCRdb shows in-frame clones only, minus some. The table includes about 200,000 clones, roughly 88% detected once. Material for sequencing was peripheral blood. These receptors were taken from a man aged 18 to 30 with active or convalescent COVID-19.

This chain joins TRBV5-1 and TRBJ1-5; D not resolved. Germline V gene lookup returns CDR1 SGHRS and CDR2 YFSETQ. Trimming left V 4 bases short and J 1 base short, with 18 bases between. The CDR3 extends over 17 amino acids. The CDR3 here is CASSLRTTPGSNQPQHF. CDR3 DNA sequence: TGCGCCAGCAGCCTCCGTACTACTCCGGGAAGCAATCAGCCCCAGCATTTT.

The V call is TRBV5-1, the J call TRBJ2-7; TRBD2 matches at 11 bases. The ends lost 5 bases at V and 0 bases at J; junction bases unmatched: 4. The CDR3 extends over 15 amino acids. Germline loops: CDR1 SGHRS, CDR2 YFSETQ. CDR3 nucleotide sequence: TGCGCCAGCAGTTGGACTAGCGGGCCCTCCTACGAGCAGTACTTC. This sequence encodes CASSWTSGPSYEQYF.

This sequence joins TRBV5-6 and TRBJ2-7; weak D call: TRBD1 (6 bases). The CDR3 has 14 amino acids. Deletions cut 5 bases from V and 12 bases from J, with 24 bases between. The germline V gene has CDR1 SGHDT and CDR2 YYEEEE. Here the CDR3 reads CASRGTTGQRVLYF. DNA of the CDR3: TGTGCCAGCAGGGGCACGACAGGACAACGAGTCCTGTACTTC.

This chain links TRBV7-9 with TRBJ2-1, with TRBD1 identical over 8 bases. CDR3 size: 13 residues. Germline V gives CDR1 SEHNR, CDR2 FQNEAQ (reference sequence). V lost 4 bases and J lost 9; bases outside the gene matches: 5. Here the CDR3 reads CASSSDRAFEQFF. DNA of the CDR3: TGTGCCAGCAGCTCGGACAGGGCTTTTGAGCAGTTCTTC.

This clone was seen only once. V and J are TRBV19 and TRBJ1-1, with D unresolved. Germline V lookup: CDR1 LNHDA, CDR2 SQIVND (reference sequence). The germline V and J ends were trimmed by 4 bases and 1 base, with 7 bases remaining between them. The CDR3 is 13 amino acids. DNA of the CDR3: TGTGCCAGTAGTACAGGAACGAACACTGAAGCTTTCTTT. Encoded protein: CASSTGTNTEAFF.

The chain recombines TRBV5-1 with TRBJ2-1; 12 positions agree with TRBD2. V shed 4 bases, J shed 9 bases, and the junction held 8 bases outside the gene matches. Germline loops: CDR1 SGHRS, CDR2 YFSETQ. The CDR3 loop spans 15 amino acids. CDR3 loop: CASSPGLAGLGEQFF. In DNA form, the CDR3 reads TGCGCCAGCAGCCCGGGACTAGCGGGCCTCGGTGAGCAGTTCTTC.

A few counts support this clone. The genes are TRBV19 and TRBJ1-1; D is ambiguous. CDR3 length: 15 residues. Trimming shortened V by 3 bases and J by 3 bases, and 14 bases separated the two germline ends. Germline lookup yields CDR1 LNHDA and CDR2 SQIVND (reference sequence). CDR3: CASSMPPLGYTEAFF. The CDR3 bases are TGTGCCAGTAGTATGCCCCCCTTGGGCTACACTGAAGCTTTCTTT.

This rearrangement joins TRBV11-2 to TRBJ2-7; D might be TRBD1 (6 bases). The CDR3 is 15 residues long. In germline, CDR1 is SGHAT, CDR2 FQNNGV. The V end was cut by 1 base, the J end by 6 bases, with 16 bases between. This CDR3 is CASSLAVAGDREQYF. The CDR3 DNA reads TGTGCCAGCAGCTTAGCAGTGGCAGGGGACCGCGAGCAGTACTTC.

The gene calls are TRBV11-2 and TRBJ1-2, with D uncertain. Trimming took 1 base from V and 7 from J, leaving 7 bases between them. Germline CDR1 and CDR2: SGHAT and FQNNGV. There are 12 residues in the CDR3. This chain's CDR3 is CASSLARVGYTF. The CDR3 DNA reads TGTGCCAGCAGCTTAGCGCGCGTTGGCTACACCTTC.

The chain carries TRBV5-4 and TRBJ2-7, with TRBD1 matching over 9 bases. The CDR3 has 16 residues. J gave up 0 bases and V 4 bases, and 8 bases lay outside the gene matches. Germline CDR1 and CDR2: SGHNT and YYREEE (reference sequence). In nucleotides, the CDR3 is TGTGCCAGCAGCCGGGGACAGGGCCGGCTCTCCTACGAGCAGTACTTC. Translation gives CASSRGQGRLSYEQYF.

This chain joins TRBV7-2 and TRBJ2-2; 15 bases agree with TRBD2. CDR1 and CDR2 from the germline V gene are SGHTA and FQGNSA. Trimming at V came to 4 bases and at J to 4 bases, leaving 4 bases not matched to a gene. The CDR3 totals 17 residues. The DNA of the CDR3 is TGTGCCAGCAGCTCGCCGGGACTAGCGGGAGGCACCGGGGAGCTGTTTTTT. It specifies CASSSPGLAGGTGELFF. The full variable domain, in which reference TRBV7-2 and TRBJ2-2 provide the parts outside the CDR3, is GAGVSQSPSNKVTEKGKDVELRCDPISGHTALYWYRQSLGQGLEFLIYFQGNSAPDKSGLPSDRFSAERTGGSVSTLTIQRTQQEDSAVYLCASSSPGLAGGTGELFFGEGSRLTVL.

The chain couples TRBV5-1 to TRBJ1-2; D may be TRBD1 (6 bases). Germline V lookup: CDR1 SGHRS, CDR2 YFSETQ. The V and J ends lost 0 bases and 8 bases respectively, with 14 bases between them. The CDR3 totals 14 residues. The CDR3 sequence: CASSLDGGAEGYTF. CDR3 nucleotides: TGCGCCAGCAGCTTGGATGGGGGCGCGGAAGGCTACACCTTC.

The CDR3 sequence: CASSLRSGAGYEQYF. DNA of the CDR3: TGTGCCAGCAGCTTACGGTCAGGGGCCGGCTACGAGCAGTACTTC. V usage is TRBV7-2 and J usage is TRBJ2-7; the D gene is possibly TRBD1 (6 bases). Per the germline V gene, CDR1 is SGHTA and CDR2 is FQGNSA. There are 15 residues in the CDR3. V lost 2 bases and J 3 bases, leaving 14 bases between the germline ends.

The J gene is TRBJ2-2, the V gene TRBV27; D ambiguous. The ends were cut back, 2 bases at V and 1 base at J, with 5 bases in the middle. Germline assignment: CDR1 MNHEY and CDR2 SMNVEV (reference sequence). The CDR3 covers 14 residues. In DNA, the CDR3 is TGTGCCAGCAGTTTAGGGCTGAACACCGGGGAGCTGTTTTTT. Residues: CASSLGLNTGELFF.

The chain combines TRBV25-1 with TRBJ2-7; 10 bases are a match to TRBD2. Germline V CDR1 and CDR2: MGHDK, SYGVNS. With V trimmed by 1 base and J by 4 bases, 4 bases remained unmatched. There are 15 residues in the CDR3. The CDR3 loop is CASSEWASGSYEQYF. CDR3 DNA sequence: TGTGCCAGCAGTGAATGGGCTAGCGGGAGTTACGAGCAGTACTTC.

DNA of the CDR3: TGTGCCAGCAGCTCCTCGGGGAACGATCAGCCCCAGCATTTT. It codes for CASSSSGNDQPQHF. The chain recombines TRBV7-9 with TRBJ1-5, with no clear D. Trimming took 4 bases from V and 5 from J, leaving 12 bases between them. The CDR3 contains 14 residues. CDR1 SEHNR and CDR2 FQNEAQ come from the germline V gene (reference sequence).